There are many counts of the clone carrying this TCR beta chain. The data were obtained in a study of T cells in Graves' hyperthyroidism and ophthalmopathy. Researchers amplified the TCR beta CDR3 regions from RNA transcripts. With the HTBI primer set, the TCR CDR3 went through a first round of RT-PCR. TCRdb re-derived calls from the multiplex PCR reads in MiXCR, one entry per CDR3 protein. The sample lists roughly 500,000 distinct CDR3 sequences, roughly 50% occurring once. Uncontrolled infection, other autoimmune disease, pregnancy or lactation excluded patients. The material sequenced was peripheral blood or thyroid tissue (not recorded which). The source of this sequence is an adult woman with Graves' disease, either hyperthyroidism or ophthalmopathy (not recorded which).

Here the CDR3 reads CASSDGGGGFGNTIYF. The DNA for the CDR3 is TGTGCCAGCAGTGACGGTGGCGGGGGCTTCGGAAACACCATATATTTT. The chain links TRBV25-1 to TRBJ1-3, with a weak D call TRBD1 (6 bases). V lost 3 bases and J 4 bases, leaving 16 bases between the germline ends. This CDR3 spans 16 amino acids. CDR1 MGHDK and CDR2 SYGVNS come from the germline V gene.